This TCR beta chain was documented in a study of T cells in Graves' hyperthyroidism and ophthalmopathy. Study-level points and caveats: Blood also showed most of the thyroid clonotypes that were expanded above 0.001.

PBMCs stemmed from approximately 10 ml fresh peripheral blood. As concerns this clonotype: What it binds is unknown.

V was shortened by 3 bases and J by 7 bases, with 16 bases between the two germline ends. Germline values: CDR1 WNHNN, CDR2 SYGVQD (reference sequence). The CDR3 has 15 amino acids. RNA transcripts were the template for amplifying TCR beta CDR3 regions. The TCR CDR3 first-round RT-PCR relied on the HTBI primer set. One entry per CDR3 protein results from TCRdb running MiXCR on the multiplex PCR reads. The table shows under 350,000 distinct CDR3 sequences, with roughly an eighth occurring only once. The chain links TRBV10-1 to TRBJ2-1, with D perhaps TRBD2 (6 bases). The TCR originated in a woman aged 40 to 55 with Graves' ophthalmopathy. Material: blood. The CDR3 DNA is TGCGCCAGCAGTGAAGGGGTCTTGGGGAGGAATGAGCAGTTCTTC. It encodes CASSEGVLGRNEQFF.